This T cell receptor (beta chain) originates from a study of T cell responses to AZD1222 COVID-19 vaccine. Notes on the study in general: Seropositive at baseline were only 5 to 7 AZD1222 recipients. Repertoire sampling happened only post peak T cell response. An increase in Spike-specific TCR breadth and depth was observed after two AZD1222 doses.

Details on this clone: The antigen remains undetermined.

V lost 3 bases and J lost 2, with 16 bases in between. The CDR3 has 16 residues. Germline values: CDR1 SGHTA, CDR2 FQGTGA. The assay was immunoSEQ multiplex PCR, and TCRdb's table has in-frame clones only and misses some. Of roughly 150,000 clones listed, about 94% were seen once; the top ten hold under 4.5%. This chain joins TRBV7-3 and TRBJ2-5; D may be TRBD1 or TRBD2 (5 bases each). The clonotype originates from an adult in good health. Sequenced material: peripheral blood, taken on day 0 of AZD1222 vaccination. CDR3 in amino acids: CASSFGTRGLQETQYF. The CDR3 nucleotides read TGTGCCAGCAGCTTTGGGACGAGAGGGTTGCAAGAGACCCAGTACTTC.